These 7 T cell receptor beta chains came from one sample sequenced in a study of spatial heterogeneity in lung cancer. The time point is: sample taken at primary tumor resection. Researchers sequenced whole RNA taken from tumor, nontumor lung or frozen PBMC without sorting. MiXCR was run by TCRdb on the 5' RACE reads, yielding one entry per CDR3 protein. The table records under 25,000 distinct CDR3 sequences, about 7% of them present only once. The sequencing here drew on PBMCs, taken at surgery. Receptor source: a male donor with early-stage non-small cell lung cancer.

This clonotype was seen repeatedly, ten times or more. This rearrangement joins TRBV4-1 to TRBJ1-1; 8 bases fit TRBD1. The CDR3 is 15 residues long. Germline assignment: CDR1 MGHRA and CDR2 YSYEKL. V dropped 4 bases and J dropped 5; count of bases not matched to a gene: 9. The DNA for the CDR3 is TGCGCCAGCAGCCCCCAGGACAGGGTGGGTACTGAAGCTTTCTTT. Amino acid sequence: CASSPQDRVGTEAFF.

This clonotype was found a few times. This chain uses TRBV20-1 with TRBJ1-4; D remains unclear. Germline CDR1 is DFQATT and CDR2 is SNEGSKA (reference sequence). V was pared by 0 bases and J by 4 bases, with 9 bases between. The CDR3 loop spans 14 amino acids. CDR3 in amino acids: CSARERTSNEKLFF. The DNA of the CDR3 is TGCAGTGCTAGAGAAAGGACTAGTAATGAAAAACTGTTTTTT.

The chain recombines TRBV7-9 with TRBJ2-3, with D unresolved. The CDR3 has 14 residues. Germline lookup yields CDR1 SEHNR and CDR2 FQNEAQ (reference sequence). V was cut by 3 bases and J by 1 base, with 8 bases left in between. The CDR3, as DNA: TGTGCCAGCAGCTTCCAGGATGGCACAGATACGCAGTATTTT. This encodes CASSFQDGTDTQYF.

The J gene is TRBJ2-7, the V gene TRBV10-3; possible D gene TRBD1, 5 bases. The CDR3 runs 14 residues. The germline V and J ends were trimmed by 8 bases and 3 bases, with 17 bases remaining between them. CDR1 is ENHRY, CDR2 SYGVKD, per germline. The CDR3 DNA reads as TGTGCCATCGGTAGGGGAAGAGTTGACTACGAGCAGTACTTC. Translating gives CAIGRGRVDYEQYF.

The chain has TRBV19 and TRBJ2-1; no definite D call. V was cut by 4 bases and J by 16 bases, with 14 bases left in between. CDR1 and CDR2 from the germline V gene are LNHDA and SQIVND (reference sequence). CDR3 size: 11 residues. The CDR3 sequence: CASSTPLSFFF. CDR3 DNA sequence: TGTGCCAGTAGTACCCCACTCTCATTTTTCTTC.

The table lists this clonotype with a few counts. V usage is TRBV7-3 and J usage is TRBJ2-1; no clear D. Germline V CDR1 and CDR2: SGHTA, FQGTGA. This CDR3 spans 16 amino acids. V was clipped by 3 bases and J by 1 base, with 13 bases between them. For the CDR3, the DNA is TGTGCCAGCAGCTTCAGGAGTGGCGGATCCTACAATGAGCAGTTCTTC. Translated, it gives CASSFRSGGSYNEQFF. Drawing the rest from reference TRBV7-3 and TRBJ2-1, the complete variable domain is GAGVSQTPSNKVTEKGKYVELRCDPISGHTALYWYRQSLGQGPEFLIYFQGTGAADDSGLPNDRFFAVRPEGSVSTLKIQRTERGDSAVYLCASSFRSGGSYNEQFFGPGTRLTVL.

This clonotype was seen ten or more times. The chain carries TRBV7-7 and TRBJ2-7; D is tentatively TRBD1 or TRBD2 (5 bases each). V lost 5 bases and J lost 1, with 15 bases in between. This CDR3 region has 15 residues. Germline CDR1 is SSHAT and CDR2 is FNYEAQ (reference sequence). The DNA for the CDR3 is TGTGCCAGCAGCCCAGGGACGGGACCATCCTACGAGCAGTACTTC. As protein: CASSPGTGPSYEQYF.